The TCR beta chain described here comes from a study of glioma-infiltrating T cells after dendritic cell vaccination. On the study more broadly: Patients had newly diagnosed or recurrent glioblastoma and received dendritic cell vaccines.

Time point of the sample: after dendritic cell vaccination, including at tumor progression/relapse. V was trimmed by 4 bases and J by 6 bases, leaving 3 bases between them. CDR1 is MNHNY, CDR2 SVGAGI, per germline (reference sequence). CDR3 length equals 11 residues. TCRB CDR3 was amplified from 2 ug genomic DNA or less. The data were produced by immunoSEQ multiplex PCR, yet TCRdb's version contains in-frame clones alone and is incomplete. The sample holds about 64,000 clones, 86% seen once. The rearrangement joins TRBV6-6 to TRBJ1-4; D remains unclear. The specimen comprised blood, sampled after dendritic cell vaccination. This TCR derives from a human donor with glioblastoma. CDR3 DNA sequence: TGTGCCAGCAGTTCTGATGAAAAACTGTTTTTT. It specifies CASSSDEKLFF.